This TCR beta chain was retrieved from a study of CD8+ T cells in alopecia areata. Looking at the study overall: Treated patients swallowed 5 to 10 mg of oral tofacitinib twice daily. Study-wide results and caveats: In patients, TCRs were shared less clearly than in mice, and HLA may possibly be involved.

Concerning this clone: The antigen is undetermined.

This CDR3 has 14 amino acids. Per the germline V gene, CDR1 is MGHRA and CDR2 is YSYEKL. With V trimmed by 1 base and J by 3 bases, 3 bases remained unmatched. The sample's treatment: oral pan-JAK inhibitor, 5-10 mg twice daily. Once RNA had been extracted, it was reverse transcribed into cDNA to act as the sequencing template. TCRdb keeps only in-frame clones here, not all; method: immunoSEQ multiplex PCR. Of 93,000 or so clones listed, 86% are singletons. Specimen: CD8+ T cells sorted from blood, collected at approximately week 30, from a patient treated with tofacitinib. The chain uses TRBV4-1 and TRBJ2-7, with TRBD1 matching 7 bases. This TCR was recovered from a human donor with alopecia areata. Here the CDR3 DNA reads TGCGCCAGCAGCCAAGGGGGACAGAACTACGAGCAGTACTTC. This sequence encodes CASSQGGQNYEQYF.